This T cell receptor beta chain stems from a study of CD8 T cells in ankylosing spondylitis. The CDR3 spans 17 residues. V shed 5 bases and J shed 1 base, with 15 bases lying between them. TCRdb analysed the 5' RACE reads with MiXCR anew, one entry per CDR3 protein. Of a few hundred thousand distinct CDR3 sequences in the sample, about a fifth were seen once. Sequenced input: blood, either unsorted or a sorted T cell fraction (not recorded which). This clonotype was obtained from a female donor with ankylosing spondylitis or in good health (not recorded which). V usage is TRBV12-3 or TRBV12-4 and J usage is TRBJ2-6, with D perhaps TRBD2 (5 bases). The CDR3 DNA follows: TGTGCCAGCAGTGGGAGCGATTTAGTATCTGGGGCCAACGTCCTGACTTTC. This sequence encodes CASSGSDLVSGANVLTF.